This T cell receptor beta chain is drawn from a study of cytomegalovirus exposure and HLA in healthy donors. Study results and limitations: A later analysis linked a missense DCLRE1C variant to TCR beta V- and J-gene trimming. Researchers had no immune exposure information except CMV serostatus available. It was reportedly the case that the classifier diagnosed cytomegalovirus status with high specificity and sensitivity.

Each donor's status was that of a healthy bone marrow donor. Worth noting for this clone: Its matching antigen is unknown.

In the PCR, 60 Vbeta and 13 Jbeta primers were used. TCRdb keeps only in-frame clones here, not all; method: immunoSEQ multiplex PCR. Of 200,000 to 250,000 clones listed, around 89% are singletons. The CDR3 runs to 18 residues. J gave up 0 bases and V 0 bases, and 7 bases lay outside the gene matches. Germline CDR1 reads LGHNA; CDR2 reads YNFKEQ. Sequenced sample: PBMCs. The J gene is TRBJ1-3, the V gene TRBV4-2; TRBD1 aligns across 8 bases. This TCR derives from a woman younger than 30 in good health and CMV-seronegative. DNA of the CDR3: TGTGCCAGCAGCCAAGATTTGGCAGGGGGCAGCTCTGGAAACACCATATATTTT. It encodes CASSQDLAGGSSGNTIYF.